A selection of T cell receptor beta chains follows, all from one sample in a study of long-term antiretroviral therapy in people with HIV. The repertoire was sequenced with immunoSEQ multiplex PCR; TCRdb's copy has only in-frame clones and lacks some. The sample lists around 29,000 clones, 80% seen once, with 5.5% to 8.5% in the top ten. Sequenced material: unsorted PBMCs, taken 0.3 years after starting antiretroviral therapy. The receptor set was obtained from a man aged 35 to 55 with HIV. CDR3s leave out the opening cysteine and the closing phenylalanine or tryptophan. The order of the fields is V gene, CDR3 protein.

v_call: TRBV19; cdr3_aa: ASSWRVAYEQY
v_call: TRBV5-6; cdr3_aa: ASSRPSGRGYEQY
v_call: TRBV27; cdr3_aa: ASSYTGPSSYEQY
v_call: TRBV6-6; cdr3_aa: ASSGLGGAAF
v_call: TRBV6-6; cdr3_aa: ASITGQGANEKLF
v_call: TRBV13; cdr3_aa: ASSLRGRTYEQY
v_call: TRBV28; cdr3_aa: ASSLYAETQY
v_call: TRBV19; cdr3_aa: ASSSHGSGNTIY
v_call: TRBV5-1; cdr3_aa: ASSSQGRGELF
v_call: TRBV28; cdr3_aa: ATIGVNPQPQH
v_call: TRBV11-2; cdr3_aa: ASSVDRHRRLF
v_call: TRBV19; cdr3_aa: ASSRWNEQF
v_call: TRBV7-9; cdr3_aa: ASSLTGHTEAF
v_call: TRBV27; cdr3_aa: ASSSSGGTSYNSPLH
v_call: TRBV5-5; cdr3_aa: ASSPATSYNEQF
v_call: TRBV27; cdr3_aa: ASTSQGSGQPQH
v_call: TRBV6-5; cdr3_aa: ASRQINYGYT
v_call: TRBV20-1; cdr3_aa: SARLSLGYT
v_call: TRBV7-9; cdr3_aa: ASSNTGTRKETQY
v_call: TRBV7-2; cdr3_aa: ASSPRTSVYEQY
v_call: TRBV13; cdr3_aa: ASSLAIDRVATNEKLF
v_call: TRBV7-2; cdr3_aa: ASSLGQTNSPLH
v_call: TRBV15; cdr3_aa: ATSKVTPSSYEQY
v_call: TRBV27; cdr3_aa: ASRPWGRSGISFSYNEQF
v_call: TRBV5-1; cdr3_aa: ASSSGLAGINTQY
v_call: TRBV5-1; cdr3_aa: ASSLRSRSTDTQY
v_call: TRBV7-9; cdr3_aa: ASSLPTGRYGYT